This T cell receptor beta chain was retrieved from a study of cytomegalovirus exposure and HLA in healthy donors. The PCR made use of 60 Vbeta and 13 Jbeta primers. Clones were sequenced by immunoSEQ multiplex PCR, and TCRdb holds only the in-frame ones, with some missing. Seen here are fewer than 150,000 clones, 75% to 90% observed once, and the top ten hold approximately 8.8%. J lost 5 bases, V lost 2 bases, and 2 bases had no gene match. CDR1 is ENHRY, CDR2 SYGVKD, per germline. The CDR3 has 14 residues. The chain has TRBV10-3 and TRBJ2-3; 9 nucleotides align to TRBD1. The source is a female donor in good health and CMV-seropositive. Sample: PBMCs. CDR3 sequence (DNA): TGTGCCATCAGTGAGGGACAGGGGATAGATACGCAGTATTTT. Residues: CAISEGQGIDTQYF.